A selection of T cell receptor beta chains follows, all from one sample in a study of CD8+CD57+ T cells in acquired aplastic anemia. TCRdb re-called the reads through MiXCR, storing one row per CDR3 protein. The sample has hundreds of thousands of distinct CDR3 sequences; 82% are singletons. Material for sequencing was sorted CD4+, CD8+, or CD8+CD57+ T cells (not recorded which) from PBMCs. The receptors were gathered from a human donor with aplastic anemia. Each CDR3 is given with its conserved first and last residue. The order of the fields is D gene, J gene, V gene, CDR3 DNA, CDR3 protein. A D gene is named only where the DNA matches it firmly.

>NA|TRBJ2-4|TRBV7-9
TGTGCCAGCGGCGGCGCTGGGAGCGTTCAGTCCTTC
CASGGAGSVQSF
>NA|TRBJ1-2|TRBV7-9
TGTGCCAGCAGCTTGGGGAGGGACGGGCACGTATATGGCACCTTC
CASSLGRDGHVYGTF
>NA|TRBJ2-1|TRBV11-1
TGTGCCAGCAGCGTAGGGGTCTCGATCAATGAGCAGTTCTTC
CASSVGVSINEQFF
>TRBD2|TRBJ2-4|TRBV11-3
TGTGCCAGCAGCCCTGGACTAGCCTTTCAGTACTTC
CASSPGLAFQYF
>NA|TRBJ1-2|TRBV12-3/TRBV12-4
TGTGCCAGCAGACTGGACAATAACTATGGCTACACCTTC
CASRLDNNYGYTF
>NA|TRBJ2-6|TRBV7-8
TGTGCCAGCAGCTTAGCGGGAAGCTCCGATACGAAGTACCTGACTTTC
CASSLAGSSDTKYLTF
>NA|TRBJ1-2|TRBV7-8
TGTGCCAGCAGCTTGGGACCGAATTACACCTTC
CASSLGPNYTF
>TRBD2|TRBJ2-1|TRBV9
TGTGCCAGCAGCGTTCAAAGACGCGGGGGGAGCGATAAGCAGTTCTTC
CASSVQRRGGSDKQFF
>NA|TRBJ1-6|TRBV25-1
TGTGCCAGCGGGGTGGCGGTAGGACCTTCAACGCTGTATTTT
CASGVAVGPSTLYF
>NA|TRBJ2-5|TRBV2
TGTGCCACCGGGGGCGGGAGCGAGCAAGAGCCCCAGTACTTC
CATGGGSEQEPQYF
>NA|TRBJ2-7|TRBV7-8
TGTGCCAGCAGCTTAGTCCGTCAGGGAAACTACGAGCAGTACTTC
CASSLVRQGNYEQYF
>TRBD1|TRBJ1-1|TRBV20-1
TGCAGTGCTAGAGGGGACAGGGGGAACACTGAAGCTTTCTTT
CSARGDRGNTEAFF
>NA|TRBJ2-3|TRBV7-8
TGTGCCAGCAGCGTAGGTCCAGAGGACACAGCTCCGCAGTATTTT
CASSVGPEDTAPQYF